Listed here are 25 T cell receptor beta chains from one sample, sequenced in a study of T-cell memory formation after mild COVID-19. Each CDR3 protein gets one entry after TCRdb re-called the 5' RACE reads with MiXCR. The sample consists of about 410,000 distinct CDR3 sequences, approximately 19% of them appearing once. Sequencing used PBMCs or a T cell subset sorted from them (not recorded which). These receptors came from a man aged 18 to 30 who had mild COVID-19 (a few samples of this study predate the infection). Cell type and time point are not known.

The chain uses TRBV3-1 and TRBJ2-5, with TRBD1 identical over 10 bases. The J segment lost 4 bases and the V segment lost 5 bases, leaving 4 bases of the junction unmatched. From germline, CDR1 is LGHDT and CDR2 YNNKEL (reference sequence). This CDR3 is built from 14 residues. CDR3 amino acids: CASSEWTGGETQYF. The CDR3 bases are TGTGCCAGCAGCGAATGGACAGGGGGAGAGACCCAGTACTTC.

The V and J genes are TRBV5-5 and TRBJ2-5, with 10 nucleotides matching TRBD2. The CDR3 contains 18 residues. Germline V CDR1 and CDR2: SGHKS, YYEKEE (reference sequence). V lost 0 bases to trimming and J lost 5 bases; unmatched junction nucleotides: 13. The CDR3: CASSLEHGLAGAEETQYF. CDR3 sequence (DNA): TGTGCCAGCAGCTTGGAGCACGGGCTAGCGGGGGCGGAGGAGACCCAGTACTTC. The variable domain in full, completed from reference TRBV5-5 and TRBJ2-5, reads DAGVTQSPTHLIKTRGQQVTLRCSPISGHKSVSWYQQVLGQGPQFIFQYYEKEERGRGNFPDRFSARQFPNYSSELNVNALLLGDSALYLCASSLEHGLAGAEETQYFGPGTRLLVL.

This clonotype turned up a few times. The chain links TRBV7-9 to TRBJ2-7; D tentatively reads TRBD1 or TRBD2 (5 bases each). The CDR3 is 17 residues long. The V end was cut by 5 bases, the J end by 3 bases, with 23 bases between. Per germline, CDR1 SEHNR and CDR2 FQNEAQ (reference sequence). CDR3 DNA sequence: TGTGCCAGCAGCCCACCCGCAGGGATGAAGGGAGTCTACGAGCAGTACTTC. It is translated as CASSPPAGMKGVYEQYF. Based on the CDR3 plus reference TRBV7-9 and TRBJ2-7, the full variable domain is DTGVSQNPRHKITKRGQNVTFRCDPISEHNRLYWYRQTLGQGPEFLTYFQNEAQLEKSRLLSDRFSAERPKGSFSTLEIQRTEQGDSAMYLCASSPPAGMKGVYEQYFGPGTRLTVT.

V usage is TRBV20-1 and J usage is TRBJ1-5; 7 positions match TRBD1. Germline-derived CDR1 and CDR2 are DFQATT and SNEGSKA (reference sequence). CDR3 length equals 14 residues. V was pared by 3 bases and J by 3 bases, with 5 bases of the junction left unmatched. CDR3 loop: CSASKGTVNQPQHF. The CDR3 bases are TGCAGTGCTAGCAAGGGGACAGTCAATCAGCCCCAGCATTTT.

The sample holds a few counts of this clonotype. V usage is TRBV28 and J usage is TRBJ2-1; perhaps D is TRBD1 or TRBD2 (5 bases each). This CDR3 region has 15 residues. V was shortened by 7 bases and J by 10 bases, with 23 bases between the two germline ends. The germline V gene has CDR1 MDHEN and CDR2 SYDVKM. As DNA, the CDR3 is TGTGCCAGCACCTCTCATCCGGGACGGATATCGGAGCAGTTCTTC. It encodes CASTSHPGRISEQFF.

This clonotype was observed a few times. The chain links TRBV7-2 to TRBJ2-3; D is ambiguous. V lost 2 bases, J lost 4 bases, and 10 bases lay in between. This CDR3 spans 14 amino acids. From germline, CDR1 is SGHTA and CDR2 FQGNSA. The CDR3 sequence: CASSLSIGSDTQYF. In DNA, the CDR3 is TGTGCCAGCAGCTTATCAATCGGTTCAGATACGCAGTATTTT.

The chain has TRBV6-5 and TRBJ1-2; a possible D gene is TRBD1 (6 bases). Germline V gene data show CDR1 as MNHEY and CDR2 as SVGAGI. The CDR3 runs 12 residues. V was cut by 8 bases and J by 6 bases, with 13 bases left in between. The CDR3 loop reads CASGGWGDGYTF. The CDR3 DNA follows: TGTGCCAGCGGGGGCTGGGGTGATGGCTACACCTTC.

This chain links TRBV5-1 with TRBJ2-5; D possibly corresponds to TRBD2 (6 bases). Germline CDR1 and CDR2: SGHRS and YFSETQ. Trimming left V 4 bases short and J 5 bases short, with 15 bases between. The CDR3 consists of 14 residues. The CDR3 region is CASSKGRSRETQYF. The CDR3 coding sequence is TGCGCCAGCAGCAAAGGGAGGTCACGGGAGACCCAGTACTTC.

This clonotype was counted at least ten times. This chain connects TRBV6-2 or TRBV6-3 to TRBJ1-6; D ambiguous. Germline CDR1 and CDR2: MNHEY and SVGEGT. The CDR3 has 14 residues. V was trimmed by 7 bases and J by 7 bases, leaving 14 bases between them. The CDR3 protein is CASKSSRTNSPLHF. In DNA, the CDR3 is TGTGCCAGCAAGTCATCCAGAACCAATTCACCCCTCCACTTT.

This sequence joins TRBV28 and TRBJ1-5; perhaps TRBD1 as D (5 bases). V dropped 11 bases and J dropped 6 bases, with 17 bases sitting between them. The CDR3 contains 13 residues. In germline, CDR1 is MDHEN, CDR2 SYDVKM. In DNA, the CDR3 is TGTGCCGCTGGCAGGGATGGCGGTCAGCCCCAGCATTTT. Translating it yields CAAGRDGGQPQHF.

This clonotype was recorded at least ten times. This chain connects TRBV18 to TRBJ2-1, with D uncertain. This CDR3 spans 12 amino acids. CDR1 and CDR2 (germline): KGHSH, LQKENI. V lost 3 bases and J 6 bases, leaving 6 bases between the germline ends. The CDR3 DNA reads TGTGCCAGCTCACCCCCGGGCAATGAGCAGTTCTTC. Its protein is CASSPPGNEQFF.

The chain is built from TRBV10-3 and TRBJ1-1; the D is unclear. CDR3 length: 12 residues. Germline V gene lookup returns CDR1 ENHRY and CDR2 SYGVKD. The ends were cut back, 5 bases at V and 4 bases at J, with 8 bases in the middle. DNA of the CDR3: TGTGCCATCAGTCAGAGGAGCACTGAAGCTTTCTTT. Translated, it gives CAISQRSTEAFF.

V is TRBV10-1 and J is TRBJ2-3; 9 bases match TRBD2. This CDR3 has 16 amino acids. Germline CDR1 is WNHNN and CDR2 is SYGVQD (reference sequence). J gave up 2 bases and V 0 bases, and 3 bases lay outside the gene matches. For the CDR3, the DNA is TGCGCCAGCAGTGAGTCCCTAGCGGGGCACACAGATACGCAGTATTTT. Encoded protein: CASSESLAGHTDTQYF.

This clonotype was observed a few times. The chain combines TRBV7-2 with TRBJ1-5, with D unclear. Germline CDR1 SGHTA, CDR2 FQGNSA. Trimming shortened V by 4 bases and J by 2 bases, and 6 bases separated the two germline ends. The CDR3 is made up of 13 amino acids. The CDR3 loop reads CASSSQRNQPQHF. The CDR3 bases are TGTGCCAGCAGCTCGCAGCGCAATCAGCCCCAGCATTTT.

In its sample, this clonotype was seen a few times. CDR3 loop: CASSSRRYGPNQPQHF. Written as DNA, the CDR3 is TGTGCCAGCAGCTCCCGGAGGTACGGACCGAATCAGCCCCAGCATTTT. The V call is TRBV7-8, the J call TRBJ1-5, with D unresolved. CDR1 SGHVS and CDR2 FQNEAQ come from the germline V gene. V was shortened by 4 bases and J by 4 bases, with 17 bases between the two germline ends. This CDR3 contains 16 residues.

This chain uses TRBV20-1 with TRBJ2-5; D is ambiguous. Trimming pared 8 bases from V and 2 bases from J, leaving 12 bases between. CDR1 is DFQATT and CDR2 is SNEGSKA in the germline V gene (reference sequence). The CDR3 contains 12 residues. In nucleotides, the CDR3 is TGCAGTCTTGCCCAAACGCAAGAGACCCAGTACTTC. Amino acid sequence: CSLAQTQETQYF.

This clonotype showed up just a few times. The chain recombines TRBV28 with TRBJ2-7; 9 positions agree with TRBD1. V lost 6 bases, J lost 3 bases, and 6 bases stayed unmatched. The CDR3 loop spans 14 amino acids. CDR1 MDHEN and CDR2 SYDVKM come from the germline V gene. The CDR3 nucleotides are TGTGCCAGCAGGACCCCGGGACAGGGCTACGAGCAGTACGTC. This encodes CASRTPGQGYEQYV.

Turning to this clonotype: Germline is not matched at one junction end, which may reflect a read error. The chain is built from TRBV12-3 or TRBV12-4 and TRBJ2-1; D gene uncertain. The CDR3 spans 12 residues. The CDR3 here is CASSFVYNEQLF. CDR3 nucleotides: TGTGCCAGCAGTTTCGTTTACAATGAGCAGCTCTTC.

This clonotype was picked up a small number of times. The J gene is TRBJ2-2, the V gene TRBV28, with 7 positions matching TRBD1. Per germline, CDR1 MDHEN and CDR2 SYDVKM. The CDR3 extends over 12 amino acids. The ends lost 10 bases at V and 6 bases at J; junction bases unmatched: 5. Here the CDR3 reads CATKGAAGELFF. The DNA for the CDR3 is TGTGCCACCAAGGGGGCGGCCGGGGAGCTGTTTTTT.

This clonotype has only a few counts. The rearrangement joins TRBV7-8 to TRBJ2-5; a weak D match, TRBD2 (5 bases). The CDR3 runs to 14 residues. Germline V gene lookup returns CDR1 SGHVS and CDR2 FQNEAQ. V dropped 1 base and J dropped 1 base, with 7 bases sitting between them. Here the CDR3 reads CASSLEEGQETQYF. The DNA of the CDR3 is TGTGCCAGCAGCTTAGAAGAGGGCCAAGAGACCCAGTACTTC.

The rearrangement links TRBV23-1 to TRBJ2-4, with D possibly being TRBD1 or TRBD2 (5 bases each). TRBV23-1 is an open reading frame whose function is uncertain. Deletions cut 4 bases from V and 0 bases from J, with 13 bases between. CDR3 length: 16 residues. CDR3 residues: CASSPGQNLAKNIQYF. In DNA form, the CDR3 reads TGCGCCAGCAGTCCGGGGCAGAACCTAGCCAAAAACATTCAGTACTTC.

V and J are TRBV7-9 and TRBJ2-5; TRBD2 matches at 9 bases. The germline V gene has CDR1 SEHNR and CDR2 FQNEAQ (reference sequence). V was clipped by 5 bases and J by 4 bases; unmatched bases: 8. The CDR3 sequence is 15 residues long. CDR3 nucleotides: TGTGCCAGCAGCCCGTTGCGGGGGGGCCTAGAGACCCAGTACTTC. Protein sequence: CASSPLRGGLETQYF.

A few counts support this clonotype. The V and J genes are TRBV28 and TRBJ1-5; D is unclear. V lost 3 bases, J lost 3 bases, and 12 bases lay in between. CDR1 and CDR2 (germline): MDHEN, SYDVKM. The CDR3 spans 15 residues. CDR3 coding DNA: TGTGCCAGCAGTTTTGGCAGCCCGATCAATCAGCCCCAGCATTTT. This gives the protein CASSFGSPINQPQHF.

The chain uses TRBV19 and TRBJ1-5; D ambiguous. The germline V gene encodes CDR1 LNHDA and CDR2 SQIVND (reference sequence). The CDR3 totals 15 residues. The V end was cut by 7 bases, the J end by 0 bases, with 13 bases between. The CDR3 protein is CASKPTRDSNQPQHF. CDR3 bases: TGTGCCAGTAAACCCACAAGAGATAGCAATCAGCCCCAGCATTTT.

At least ten counts were recorded for this clonotype. The rearrangement links TRBV6-9 to TRBJ2-1, with 11 nucleotides matching TRBD1. This CDR3 has 14 residues. Trimming at V came to 4 bases and at J to 7 bases, leaving 3 bases not matched to a gene. Per the germline V gene, CDR1 is MNHGY and CDR2 is SVAAGI. This CDR3 reads CASSSGQGVNEQFF. As DNA, the CDR3 is TGTGCCAGCAGTTCGGGACAGGGGGTTAATGAGCAGTTCTTC.